This TCR beta chain was sequenced during a study of T cell changes during pregnancy in multiple sclerosis. Assay used: immunoSEQ multiplex PCR; TCRdb lists only in-frame clones, some missing. Of over 25,000 clones listed, 89% are singletons. The CDR3 is 17 residues long. The trim removed 0 bases at V and 3 bases at J, leaving 8 bases unmatched. CDR1 is LNHNV, CDR2 YYDKDF, per germline (reference sequence). The receptor was derived from a female donor with multiple sclerosis, enrolled in a pregnancy study. The chain couples TRBV15 to TRBJ1-2, with 9 positions matching TRBD1. The sample consisted of CD8+ T cells from peripheral blood mononuclear cells, taken in the second trimester of pregnancy. The CDR3: CATSREEGTGFYYGYTF. The CDR3 DNA reads TGTGCCACCAGCAGAGAAGAGGGGACAGGGTTTTACTATGGCTACACCTTC.